These 14 T cell receptor beta chains share one sample of origin, sequenced in a study of T cells in Graves' hyperthyroidism and ophthalmopathy. TCR beta CDR3 sequences were amplified from RNA transcripts. HTBI primers were used for first-round RT-PCR of the TCR CDR3. TCRdb independently ran MiXCR on the multiplex PCR reads; one entry per CDR3 protein. The repertoire has about 610,000 distinct CDR3 sequences, over 12% of them found once; the top ten carry about 3.9%. What was sequenced was blood. These TCRs come from a woman aged 40-49 years with Graves' ophthalmopathy.

This clonotype was found many times. The rearrangement uses TRBV15 and TRBJ1-2; TRBD1 might be the D (5 bases). The CDR3 consists of 16 residues. Trimming removed 1 base at V and 8 bases at J, with 20 bases between. Germline V gene lookup returns CDR1 LNHNV and CDR2 YYDKDF (reference sequence). CDR3 sequence (DNA): TGTGCCACCAGCAGAGGGCTGGGGGAGAACCTGGTGGGCTACACCTTC. Its protein is CATSRGLGENLVGYTF.

Ten or more counts support this clonotype. V gene TRBV7-2 combines with J gene TRBJ1-1, with D perhaps TRBD1 (5 bases). The V and J ends lost 5 bases and 3 bases respectively, with 13 bases between them. Germline CDR1 is SGHTA and CDR2 is FQGNSA. The CDR3 covers 14 residues. This CDR3 reads CASSPRGRDTEAFF. CDR3 sequence (DNA): TGTGCCAGCAGCCCCCGGGGCCGGGACACTGAAGCTTTCTTT.

Ten or more counts support this clonotype. CDR3 sequence: CSVRGQGAYGYTF. Here the CDR3 DNA reads TGCAGCGTGAGGGGACAGGGGGCCTATGGCTACACCTTC. V is TRBV29-1 and J is TRBJ1-2, with 12 bases that match TRBD1. CDR3 length: 13 residues. The V and J ends lost 6 bases and 4 bases, in that order; junction bases with no gene match: 3. CDR1 and CDR2 (germline): SQVTM, ANQGSEA.

This clonotype was detected many times. CDR3 nucleotide sequence: TGTGCCAGCAGCCCAACATCGCTAAGCTCCTACGAGCAGTACTTC. Protein sequence: CASSPTSLSSYEQYF. The V and J genes are TRBV7-2 and TRBJ2-7; D call uncertain. The CDR3 consists of 15 residues. Per the germline V gene, CDR1 is SGHTA and CDR2 is FQGNSA. The V and J ends lost 5 bases and 0 bases respectively, with 14 bases between them.

Ten or more counts support this clonotype. The chain links TRBV6-5 to TRBJ1-1, with a possible D match to TRBD1 (5 bases). CDR1 is MNHEY, CDR2 SVGAGI, per germline. This CDR3 has 14 amino acids. Trimming stripped 0 bases from V and 7 bases from J, with 12 bases between. The CDR3 here is CASSYSRGPIEAFF. DNA for the CDR3: TGTGCCAGCAGTTACTCGAGGGGACCGATTGAAGCTTTCTTT.

A few counts support this clonotype. The chain uses TRBV7-8 and TRBJ2-7, with TRBD1 matching over 7 bases. This CDR3 spans 16 amino acids. Germline values: CDR1 SGHVS, CDR2 FQNEAQ. J lost 2 bases, V lost 7 bases, and 14 bases had no gene match. This CDR3 is CASTYLRDRDPYEQYF. The CDR3 DNA reads as TGTGCCAGCACCTACTTAAGGGACAGAGACCCCTACGAGCAGTACTTC.

This clonotype was detected only a few times. The CDR3 is CASTPYFSGNTIYF. CDR3 nucleotide sequence: TGTGCCAGCACTCCATACTTCTCTGGAAACACCATATATTTT. J is TRBJ1-3 and V is TRBV18; D uncertain. Trimming left V 8 bases short and J 0 bases short, with 11 bases between. The CDR3 consists of 14 residues. Germline values: CDR1 KGHSH, CDR2 LQKENI.

At least ten counts were recorded for this clonotype. CDR3 sequence: CASSTNTQQPQHF. The CDR3 DNA sequence: TGTGCCAGCAGCACCAATACTCAGCAGCCCCAGCATTTT. The chain uses TRBV7-2 and TRBJ1-5, with D unresolved. Looked up from germline, CDR1 is SGHTA and CDR2 is FQGNSA. V lost 5 bases and J lost 7, with 12 bases in between. This CDR3 is built from 13 residues. Combining the CDR3 with reference TRBV7-2 and TRBJ1-5 gives the whole variable domain GAGVSQSPSNKVTEKGKDVELRCDPISGHTALYWYRQSLGQGLEFLIYFQGNSAPDKSGLPSDRFSAERTGGSVSTLTIQRTQQEDSAVYLCASSTNTQQPQHFGDGTRLSIL.

This clonotype came up many times. V and J are TRBV7-6 and TRBJ2-7, with 7 positions matching TRBD1. Germline CDR1 and CDR2: SGHVS and FNYEAQ. The trim removed 4 bases at V and 6 bases at J, leaving 9 bases unmatched. CDR3 length: 14 residues. The CDR3: CASSSTTGTGEQYF. Written as DNA, the CDR3 is TGTGCCAGCAGCTCAACGACAGGGACGGGCGAGCAGTACTTC.

This clonotype was detected ten times or more. J is TRBJ1-1 and V is TRBV11-2; D gene ambiguous. The germline CDR1 and CDR2 sequences are SGHAT and FQNNGV. The CDR3 consists of 11 residues. V was trimmed by 5 bases and J by 5 bases, leaving 6 bases between them. The CDR3 is CASSRQTEAFF. DNA for the CDR3: TGTGCCAGCAGCCGACAAACTGAAGCTTTCTTT.

This chain uses TRBV3-1 with TRBJ2-7; no clear D. The CDR3 contains 13 residues. The germline V gene has CDR1 LGHDT and CDR2 YNNKEL (reference sequence). Trimming shortened V by 6 bases and J by 1 base, and 10 bases separated the two germline ends. Here the CDR3 DNA reads TGTGCCAGCAGACCCCGACTTTCCTACGAGCAGTACTTC. It translates to CASRPRLSYEQYF.

Ten or more counts support this clonotype. J is TRBJ2-7 and V is TRBV27; TRBD2 aligns across 8 bases. Trimming cost V 5 bases and J 5 bases; bases outside gene matches: 11. The germline V gene has CDR1 MNHEY and CDR2 SMNVEV (reference sequence). The CDR3 runs 15 residues. CDR3 residues: CASSPSGGAGNEQYF. CDR3 in DNA: TGTGCCAGCAGTCCCTCCGGGGGGGCCGGAAACGAGCAGTACTTC.

Turning to this clonotype: A read error may explain this, as a much larger clone is one base away. The chain employs TRBV12-3 or TRBV12-4 and TRBJ1-6; 10 bases match TRBD1. J gave up 7 bases and V 5 bases, and 2 bases lay outside the gene matches. CDR3 length: 14 amino acids. The CDR3 is CASSTGQGNSPLHF. CDR3 in DNA: TGTGCCAGCAGTACGGGACAGGGGAATTCACCCCTCCACTTT.

This clonotype has a handful of counts. The chain links TRBV6-5 to TRBJ2-3; D is undetermined. CDR1 is MNHEY and CDR2 is SVGAGI in the germline V gene. The CDR3 extends over 13 amino acids. The CDR3 region is CAALFRGTDTQYF. The CDR3 DNA reads as TGTGCTGCTCTCTTTAGGGGCACAGATACGCAGTATTTT.